The 10 T cell receptor beta chains reported below all come from one sample, sequenced in a study of shared clonotypes between healthy human individuals. Measured with immunoSEQ multiplex PCR; TCRdb has only the in-frame clones, and not every one. The data show some 2,500,000 clones, 80% to 95% seen once. The sequenced sample consisted of naive CD4+ T cells from PBMCs. Subset specified: CD45RA+ positively selected. The origin of the receptors is a man in his late teens or twenties in good health. Some clones in this sample may be carry-over from other donors' samples.

The chain employs TRBV28 and TRBJ1-2; D is unresolved. Germline CDR1 reads MDHEN; CDR2 reads SYDVKM. The V end was cut by 6 bases, the J end by 8 bases, with 13 bases between. This CDR3 has 12 amino acids. The CDR3 DNA follows: TGTGCCAGCAGCCCCGACCTACGGGGCTACACCTTC. Its translation is CASSPDLRGYTF.

The gene calls are TRBV7-3 and TRBJ2-5; TRBD2 is a possible D gene (5 bases). V was clipped by 5 bases and J by 1 base, with 14 bases between them. The length of the CDR3 is 15 residues. From germline, CDR1 is SGHTA and CDR2 FQGTGA. The DNA for the CDR3 is TGTGCCAGCAGCAAAGGACTCTTTGCCCAAGAGACCCAGTACTTC. Its translation: CASSKGLFAQETQYF.

This chain joins TRBV5-4 and TRBJ1-2; D is unresolved. Trimming shortened V by 3 bases and J by 2 bases, and 17 bases separated the two germline ends. The CDR3 is 16 amino acids. Germline CDR1 and CDR2: SGHNT and YYREEE (reference sequence). CDR3 nucleotides: TGTGCCAGCAGCTATGTCACCGGGGAGCTGAACTATGGCTACACCTTC. Translating it yields CASSYVTGELNYGYTF. Complete variable domain (other parts from reference TRBV5-4 and TRBJ1-2): ETGVTQSPTHLIKTRGQQVTLRCSSQSGHNTVSWYQQALGQGPQFIFQYYREEENGRGNFPPRFSGLQFPNYSSELNVNALELDDSALYLCASSYVTGELNYGYTFGSGTRLTVV.

V is TRBV27 and J is TRBJ2-1; D remains ambiguous. Germline V gene data show CDR1 as MNHEY and CDR2 as SMNVEV (reference sequence). The CDR3 runs to 12 residues. Deletions cut 9 bases from V and 16 bases from J, with 22 bases between. The CDR3 sequence: CARIISDMDRFF. DNA for the CDR3: TGTGCCAGGATAATCAGCGACATGGACCGATTCTTC.

Worth noting for this clone: Other DNA variants within this sample encode the same CDR3. This rearrangement joins TRBV27 to TRBJ2-7, with D perhaps given as TRBD1 or TRBD2 (5 bases each). The germline V gene has CDR1 MNHEY and CDR2 SMNVEV (reference sequence). This CDR3 has 14 residues. V gave up 3 bases and J gave up 4 bases, with 13 bases separating them. CDR3 coding DNA: TGTGCCAGCAGTTTCGGGACGGGGCCGTACGAGCAGTACTTC. It is translated as CASSFGTGPYEQYF.

The V call is TRBV9, the J call TRBJ2-1; possible D gene TRBD1, 6 bases. The CDR3 is made up of 16 amino acids. The ends were cut back, 0 bases at V and 8 bases at J, with 18 bases in the middle. CDR1 is SGDLS, CDR2 YYNGEE, per germline. The CDR3 sequence: CASSVDQGQAHHEQFF. The CDR3 DNA sequence: TGTGCCAGCAGCGTAGACCAGGGGCAGGCCCATCATGAGCAGTTCTTC.

The genes are TRBV5-5 and TRBJ1-3; TRBD1 is a possible D gene (6 bases). The germline V and J ends were trimmed by 1 base and 7 bases, with 18 bases remaining between them. CDR3 length: 16 amino acids. Germline V gene lookup returns CDR1 SGHKS and CDR2 YYEKEE (reference sequence). CDR3 coding DNA: TGTGCCAGCAGCTTGTCCTTGGGGGCAGGAGGTAACACCATATATTTT. Its protein is CASSLSLGAGGNTIYF.

The rearrangement joins TRBV5-1 to TRBJ1-2, with D unclear. CDR1 SGHRS and CDR2 YFSETQ come from the germline V gene. V lost 2 bases, J lost 0 bases, and 5 bases lay in between. The CDR3 is 13 residues long. CDR3 nucleotide sequence: TGCGCCAGCAGCTTTACAGCTAACTATGGCTACACCTTC. It specifies CASSFTANYGYTF.

The gene calls are TRBV18 and TRBJ2-7; D unclear. V shed 3 bases and J shed 7 bases, with 19 bases lying between them. CDR1 is KGHSH, CDR2 LQKENI, per germline. This CDR3 has 15 amino acids. In DNA, the CDR3 is TGTGCCAGCTCACCCCAGCGCCTCGGCTCTGATGAGCAGTACTTC. Translating it yields CASSPQRLGSDEQYF.

The V gene is TRBV30, the J gene TRBJ1-1, with D perhaps TRBD1 (6 bases). CDR1 and CDR2 (germline): GTSNPN, SVGIG (reference sequence). The length of the CDR3 is 13 residues. V was pared by 3 bases and J by 6 bases, with 14 bases between. The CDR3 sequence is CAWSVGGFAEAFF. DNA for the CDR3: TGTGCCTGGAGCGTAGGGGGGTTCGCTGAAGCTTTCTTT.